The source of this T cell receptor beta chain is a study of identifying expanded T cells in peripheral blood. Assay used: immunoSEQ multiplex PCR; TCRdb lists only in-frame clones, some missing. The data hold about 82,000 clones, with about 87% observed a single time. The CDR3 has 18 residues. Germline V gene data show CDR1 as MGHRA and CDR2 as YSYEKL. V lost 3 bases, J lost 0 bases, and 19 bases lay in between. V usage is TRBV4-1 and J usage is TRBJ2-3; TRBD1 is a possible D gene (6 bases). Sequencing was performed on blood. This receptor was identified in a person aged 18-70 years in good health. CDR3 sequence (DNA): TGCGCCAGCAGCCAGGCCACCGGACAGACCTTTAGCACAGATACGCAGTATTTT. Its protein is CASSQATGQTFSTDTQYF.